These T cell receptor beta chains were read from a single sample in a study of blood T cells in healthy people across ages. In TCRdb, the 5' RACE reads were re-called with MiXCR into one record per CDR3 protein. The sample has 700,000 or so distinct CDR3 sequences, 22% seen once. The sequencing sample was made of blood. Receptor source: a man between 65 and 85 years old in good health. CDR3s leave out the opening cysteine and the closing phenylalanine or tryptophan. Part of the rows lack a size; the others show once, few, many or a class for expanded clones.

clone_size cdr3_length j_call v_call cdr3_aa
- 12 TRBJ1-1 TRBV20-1 SARKAVGGTEAF
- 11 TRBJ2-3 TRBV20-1 SAGWASTDTQY
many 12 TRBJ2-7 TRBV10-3 ATSGDRGQNEQY
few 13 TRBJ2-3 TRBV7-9 ASSELAGGQDTQY
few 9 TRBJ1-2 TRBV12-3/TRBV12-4 ATLTGYGYT
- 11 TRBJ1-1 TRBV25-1 AGSGTANTEAF
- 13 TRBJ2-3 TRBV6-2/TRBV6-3 ASNEPRRGTDTQY
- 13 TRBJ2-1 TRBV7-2 ASSRRGGDYNEQF
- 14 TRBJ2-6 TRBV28 ASRNRELSGANVLT
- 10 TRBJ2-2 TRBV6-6 AGAWDTGELF
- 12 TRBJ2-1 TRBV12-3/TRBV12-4 ASSQEAVYNEQF
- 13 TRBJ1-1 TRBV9 ASSALIDGNTEAF
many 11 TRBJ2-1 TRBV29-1 SVEWAGRHEQF
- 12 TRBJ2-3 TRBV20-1 SAPGLAGVDTQY
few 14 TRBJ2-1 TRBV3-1 ASSQEGTSSYNEQF
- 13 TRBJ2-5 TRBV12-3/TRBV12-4 ASSSASGYQETQY
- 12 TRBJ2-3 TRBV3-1 ASTLTQAGDTQY
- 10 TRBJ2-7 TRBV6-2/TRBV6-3 ASSFLQDEQY
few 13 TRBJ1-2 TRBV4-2 ASSQPASPLYGYT
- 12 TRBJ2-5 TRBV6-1 ASRENLVGETQY
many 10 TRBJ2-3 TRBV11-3 ASSLGTGTQY
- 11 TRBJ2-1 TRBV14 ASSPIDRVGQF
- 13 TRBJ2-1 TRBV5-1 ASSFKLAAYNEQF
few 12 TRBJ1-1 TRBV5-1 ASSPGQMATEAF
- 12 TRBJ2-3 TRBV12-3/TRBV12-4 ASCPRESGNAQY
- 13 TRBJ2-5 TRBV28 ASSLSQGVEETQY
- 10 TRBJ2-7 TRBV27 ASSSGAREQY
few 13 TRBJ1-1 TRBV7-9 ASSSYTGVNTEAF
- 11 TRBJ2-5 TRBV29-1 SGGTPGGETQY
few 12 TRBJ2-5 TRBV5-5 ASSFWGDQETQY
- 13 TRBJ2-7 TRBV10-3 AISESGQGTYEQY
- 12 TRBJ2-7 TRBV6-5 ASSPWTGYYEQY
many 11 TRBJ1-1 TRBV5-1 ASSEGTNTEAF
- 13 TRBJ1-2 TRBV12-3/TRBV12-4 ASSLVQGGVGGYT
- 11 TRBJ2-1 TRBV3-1 ASSILAANEQF
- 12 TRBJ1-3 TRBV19 ASTQERAVATIY
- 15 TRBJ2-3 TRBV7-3 ASSLGPGITGADTQC
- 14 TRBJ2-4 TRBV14 ASSSRLAGGKNIQY
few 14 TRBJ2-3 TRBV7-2 ASSLIGRGGTDTQY
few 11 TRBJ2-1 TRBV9 ATRQSSYNERF
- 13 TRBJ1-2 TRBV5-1 ASSLQPGHNYGYT
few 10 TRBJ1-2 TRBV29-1 SGTKGDYGYT
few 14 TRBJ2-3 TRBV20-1 SASLFGRGATDTQY
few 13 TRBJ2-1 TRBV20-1 SATPLAEEYNEQF
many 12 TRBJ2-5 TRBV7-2 ASSLEGRQETQY
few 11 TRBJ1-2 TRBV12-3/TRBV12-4 ASARTSNYGYT
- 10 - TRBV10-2 ASGETGYEQY
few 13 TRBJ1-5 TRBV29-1 SVEVLGGTNQPQH
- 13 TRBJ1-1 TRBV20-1 SAGLIQGSRSEAF
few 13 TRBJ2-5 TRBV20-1 SARDAAGRQETQY
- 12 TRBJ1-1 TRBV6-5 ASSYELGNTEAF
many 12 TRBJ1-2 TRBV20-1 SASSLRREHGYT
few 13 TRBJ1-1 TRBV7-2 ASSSAFVLNTEAF